The rows below give T cell receptor beta chains drawn from one sample of a study of blood T cell repertoires in COVID-19. Clones were sequenced by immunoSEQ multiplex PCR, and TCRdb holds only the in-frame ones, with some missing. Among over 60,000 clones listed, approximately 80% were seen once. The sequencing sample was made of peripheral blood. These receptors were obtained from a human donor in a cohort sampled during active COVID-19. Both conserved end residues are part of each CDR3. The D gene is left open where the match is weak. Clone size, where shown, is once, few, many, or a class for clones that have expanded.

v_gene	abundance	d_gene	j_gene	CDR3nt	CDR3aa
TRBV6-5	.	.	TRBJ2-2	TGTGCCAGCAGTTCTTACACCGGGGAGCTGTTTTTT	CASSSYTGELFF
TRBV5-1	.	.	TRBJ1-1	TGCGCCAGCAGCCCCAACTATGGCGGCACTATGAACACTGAAGCTTTCTTT	CASSPNYGGTMNTEAFF
TRBV2	.	TRBD1	TRBJ1-2	TGTGCCAGCAGTGGGGGGACAGGGTTCGATGGCTACACCTTC	CASSGGTGFDGYTF
TRBV5-1	.	TRBD1	TRBJ1-1	TGCGCCAGCAGCTTGGTTGGGCAGGGGGGCGCTGAAGCTTTCTTT	CASSLVGQGGAEAFF
TRBV3-1/TRBV3-2	.	.	TRBJ2-7	TGTGCCAGCAGCCTAAGCCCCCCCTACGAGCAGTACTTC	CASSLSPPYEQYF
TRBV5-4	.	.	TRBJ2-2	TGTGCCAGCAGCCCAGGACGGGGGACAGCATCCGGGGAGCTGTTTTTT	CASSPGRGTASGELFF
TRBV10-1	.	.	TRBJ2-5	TGCGCCAGCAGCACAGGGTCTCAAGAGACCCAGTACTTC	CASSTGSQETQYF
TRBV3-1/TRBV3-2	.	TRBD1	TRBJ2-7	TGTGCCAGCAGCCAAGATAGCAGGGGGCGAGCCTACGAGCAGTACTTC	CASSQDSRGRAYEQYF
TRBV5-6	.	TRBD1	TRBJ2-7	TGTGCCAGCAGCCGGAGGACAGGGGGAGGAGAGCAGTACTTC	CASSRRTGGGEQYF
TRBV19	.	TRBD2	TRBJ2-6	TGTGCCAGTAGTCCAGCCGGACTAGCGGGAGAATCTGGGGCCAACGTCCTGACTTTC	CASSPAGLAGESGANVLTF
TRBV30	.	.	TRBJ2-7	TGTGCCTGCAAGACAGGATTCTACGAGCAGTACTTC	CACKTGFYEQYF
TRBV3-1/TRBV3-2	once	TRBD1	TRBJ2-3	TGTGCCAGCAGCCAAGAGAGGGGGCGGGTAGATACGCAGTATTTT	CASSQERGRVDTQYF
TRBV28	.	.	TRBJ1-2	TGTGCCAGTAATACACCCCCAGGTTCTCACTATGGCTACACCTTC	CASNTPPGSHYGYTF
TRBV4-2	.	.	TRBJ2-2	TGTGCCAGCAGCCAAGGACAGATCAACACCGGGGAGCTGTTTTTT	CASSQGQINTGELFF
TRBV7-2	.	TRBD1	TRBJ1-5	TGTGCCAGCAGCTTTCAGGGACAGGGGTATCAGCCCCAGCATTTT	CASSFQGQGYQPQHF
TRBV12-3/TRBV12-4	.	.	TRBJ1-1	TGTGCCAGCGGTCCCGGGGGGTGGACTGAAGCTTTCTTT	CASGPGGWTEAFF
TRBV18	.	TRBD1	TRBJ2-1	TGTGCCAGCTCACCGACAGGGGATTCCTACAATGAGCAGTTCTTC	CASSPTGDSYNEQFF
TRBV19	.	TRBD2	TRBJ2-1	TGTGCCAGTAGTATTAGCCTAGCGGGGTGGGATGAGCAGTTCTTC	CASSISLAGWDEQFF
TRBV19	.	TRBD1	TRBJ1-4	TGTGCCAGTAGTATCGACAGGGGTGCAACTAATGAAAAACTGTTTTTT	CASSIDRGATNEKLFF
TRBV10-1	.	TRBD1	TRBJ2-2	TGCGCCAGCAGTGAAGACAGGGGGCTGGAGAACACCGGGGAGCTGTTTTTT	CASSEDRGLENTGELFF
TRBV7-9	.	.	TRBJ2-2	TGTGCCAGCAGCCTCCCGTTTGGAGGGCACACCGGGGAGCTGTTTTTT	CASSLPFGGHTGELFF
TRBV5-1	.	TRBD1	TRBJ2-1	TGCGCCAGCAGCCCCCCGGGACAGGGGGCGAATGAGCAGTTCTTC	CASSPPGQGANEQFF
TRBV28	.	.	TRBJ2-1	TGTGCCAGCAGTTTGTCCCTAGCGACTTACAATGAGCAGTTCTTC	CASSLSLATYNEQFF
TRBV7-9	few	.	TRBJ1-4	TGTGCCAGCAGCCGGGGGGAAAATGAAAAACTGTTTTTT	CASSRGENEKLFF
TRBV5-6	.	.	TRBJ2-6	TGTGCCAGCAGCGTTGGGCCCTCTGGGGCCAACGTCCTGACTTTC	CASSVGPSGANVLTF
TRBV19	.	TRBD1	TRBJ1-1	TGTGCCAGTACGGGACAGCTGAACACTGAAGCTTTCTTT	CASTGQLNTEAFF
TRBV27	.	TRBD1	TRBJ1-2	TGTGCCAGCAGTAGAACCGGGACAGGGGGTCGTTATGGCTACACCTTC	CASSRTGTGGRYGYTF